The clone carrying this T cell receptor beta chain is a singleton in its sample. The target antigen is unknown. CDR1 and CDR2 from the germline V gene are SGHRS and YFSETQ. CDR3 size: 16 residues. V lost 0 bases, J lost 7 bases, and 16 bases lay in between. These data originate in a study of T cell repertoires in cytomegalovirus infection. Whole-study context: Researchers turned to recently identified HLA-C-restricted CMV epitopes as well as well-studied HLA-B-restricted ones. Indications came from public TCR beta signatures; they pointed to CMV infection and to a matching HLA type. The study's findings and limits: Pooled public TCR beta family frequency picked out CMV carriers with the relevant HLA. The study found HLA-C-restricted CMV-specific TCR beta clonotypes dominating the ex vivo response.

Each CDR3 protein gets one entry after TCRdb re-called the reads with MiXCR. The table includes 65,000 to 85,000 distinct CDR3 sequences, less than 30% detected once. The rearrangement joins TRBV5-1 to TRBJ2-2; tentatively, D is TRBD2 (6 bases). The sequenced sample was CD8+ T cells from cultured PBMCs, obtained from culture after CMV antigen stimulation. This receptor was identified in a human donor in good health (CMV status not recorded). Some clones in this sample may be carry-over from other donors' samples. CDR3 sequence (DNA): TGCGCCAGCAGCTTGGGGCCGCGGGAAACGGTCGGGGAGCTGTTTTTT. This translates into CASSLGPRETVGELFF.